Presented here are 27 T cell receptor beta chains from one specimen sequenced in a study of blood T cell repertoires in COVID-19. Produced via immunoSEQ multiplex PCR; TCRdb's table is partial and in-frame only. The profile shows 200,000 to 250,000 clones, 86% of them singletons. Material: PBMCs or T cells enriched from blood (not recorded which). The receptors derive from a woman in her forties or fifties who had recovered from COVID-19.

This clone was seen a few times. The V and J genes are TRBV19 and TRBJ2-7, with 8 bases aligning to TRBD2. The CDR3 runs 13 residues. V shed 4 bases, J shed 4 bases, and the junction held 3 bases outside the gene matches. Germline V CDR1 and CDR2: LNHDA, SQIVND (reference sequence). This CDR3 reads CASSTQRGYEQYF. DNA of the CDR3: TGTGCCAGTAGTACTCAGCGGGGGTACGAGCAGTACTTC. The full variable domain, with the rest looked up from reference TRBV19 and TRBJ2-7, is DGGITQSPKYLFRKEGQNVTLSCEQNLNHDAMYWYRQDPGQGLRLIYYSQIVNDFQKGDIAEGYSVSREKKESFPLTVTSAQKNPTAFYLCASSTQRGYEQYFGPGTRLTVT.

The rearrangement links TRBV27 to TRBJ1-5, with 9 nucleotides matching TRBD1. Per germline, CDR1 MNHEY and CDR2 SMNVEV (reference sequence). The CDR3 runs 16 residues. The V and J ends lost 1 base and 5 bases, in that order; junction bases with no gene match: 6. The CDR3 sequence is CASSLLGTGLYQPQHF. The DNA for the CDR3 is TGTGCCAGCAGTTTATTAGGGACAGGGCTATATCAGCCCCAGCATTTT.

V is TRBV5-6 and J is TRBJ2-7; 7 bases agree with TRBD1. Germline lookup yields CDR1 SGHDT and CDR2 YYEEEE. The V and J ends lost 5 bases and 2 bases, in that order; junction bases with no gene match: 7. This CDR3 comprises 14 residues. The CDR3: CASRETGSPYEQYF. For the CDR3, the DNA is TGTGCCAGCAGAGAGACAGGGAGCCCCTACGAGCAGTACTTC.

The chain couples TRBV6-1 to TRBJ1-2; weak D call: TRBD1 (5 bases). The CDR3 extends over 13 amino acids. The germline CDR1 and CDR2 sequences are MNHNS and SASEGT. Trimming took off 3 bases at V and 8 bases at J, with 13 bases between the two ends. The CDR3 nucleotides are TGTGCCAGCAGTGAGATACTATGGGGCGGCTACACCTTC. It translates to CASSEILWGGYTF.

The table lists this clone with a count of one. V gene TRBV11-3 combines with J gene TRBJ2-5; TRBD2 is a possible D gene (5 bases). The CDR3 consists of 14 residues. Between the trimmed V and J ends, which lost 5 bases and 5 bases, there was a span of 15 bases. The germline CDR1 and CDR2 sequences are SGHNT and YENEEA. CDR3 amino acids: CASSGFGEPETQYF. The CDR3 bases are TGTGCCAGCAGCGGGTTCGGGGAACCGGAGACCCAGTACTTC.

CDR3 DNA sequence: TGCGCCAGCAGCCAAGACGGGACACCAGGAAATGAAAAACTGTTTTTT. Protein: CASSQDGTPGNEKLFF. The V and J genes are TRBV4-3 and TRBJ1-4; tentatively, D is TRBD1 (6 bases). CDR1 is LGHNA, CDR2 YSLEER, per germline. This CDR3 has 16 residues. Trimming left V 0 bases short and J 5 bases short, with 13 bases between.

The chain carries TRBV6-4 and TRBJ2-2, with 7 bases fitting TRBD1. This CDR3 has 13 residues. CDR1 and CDR2 (germline): MRHNA, SNTAGT. V lost 6 bases, J lost 4 bases, and 2 bases stayed unmatched. For the CDR3, the DNA is TGTGCCAGCAGAAGGACAGGCACCGGGGAGCTGTTTTTT. Translation: CASRRTGTGELFF.

V gene TRBV5-1 combines with J gene TRBJ1-5; 7 nucleotides align to TRBD1. Unmatched junction bases numbered 4, after V lost 4 bases and J lost 3 bases. The CDR3 sequence is 14 residues long. The germline V gene encodes CDR1 SGHRS and CDR2 YFSETQ. The CDR3 sequence is CASSQTGLNQPQHF. As DNA, the CDR3 is TGCGCCAGCAGCCAGACAGGGCTCAATCAGCCCCAGCATTTT.

The V call is TRBV20-1, the J call TRBJ1-1; unclear D gene. Trimming left V 0 bases short and J 6 bases short, with 5 bases between. Germline V gene sequence: CDR1 DFQATT, CDR2 SNEGSKA (reference sequence). The CDR3 spans 11 residues. This chain's CDR3 is CSARDGAEAFF. For the CDR3, the DNA is TGCAGTGCTAGAGACGGTGCTGAAGCTTTCTTT.

The V and J genes are TRBV27 and TRBJ2-5; TRBD1 aligns across 9 bases. The CDR3 runs 20 residues. Trimming cost V 2 bases and J 5 bases; bases outside gene matches: 21. From germline, CDR1 is MNHEY and CDR2 SMNVEV (reference sequence). The CDR3 DNA reads as TGTGCCAGCAGTTTAACACCCCGGGACAGGGTTTGTCTTGACCCGGAGACCCAGTACTTC. Translation: CASSLTPRDRVCLDPETQYF.

CDR3 DNA sequence: TGCGCCAGCAGCCAAGATCAAGGGCAAAGAGGGGGCTACACCTTC. The encoded protein is CASSQDQGQRGGYTF. This chain uses TRBV4-1 with TRBJ1-2; D is unresolved. The germline CDR1 and CDR2 sequences are MGHRA and YSYEKL. The CDR3 consists of 15 residues. The ends were cut back, 0 bases at V and 8 bases at J, with 16 bases in the middle.

J is TRBJ1-5 and V is TRBV19, with a possible D match to TRBD1 (6 bases). The CDR3 consists of 16 residues. Per the germline V gene, CDR1 is LNHDA and CDR2 is SQIVND (reference sequence). The ends were cut back, 4 bases at V and 3 bases at J, with 16 bases in the middle. CDR3: CASSNRVRGANQPQHF. CDR3 nucleotide sequence: TGTGCCAGTAGTAATAGGGTCAGGGGCGCCAATCAGCCCCAGCATTTT.

This clone was picked up one time. The gene calls are TRBV18 and TRBJ1-2; the D is unclear. With 2 bases removed from V and 3 bases from J, the gap between germline ends came to 7 bases. Per germline, CDR1 KGHSH and CDR2 LQKENI. The CDR3 totals 13 residues. The CDR3 DNA is TGTGCCAGCTCACCAGTCCGGTACTATGGCTACACCTTC. Amino acid sequence: CASSPVRYYGYTF.

This clone appeared once. Relative to the germline gene, one junction end is altered; a read error may explain this. The CDR3 loop is CASSYGPDGNTETFF. The CDR3 DNA reads as TGTGCCAGCAGTTATGGGCCGGACGGGAACACTGAAACTTTCTTT. The chain recombines TRBV6-5 with TRBJ1-1; no definite D call. The germline CDR1 and CDR2 sequences are MNHEY and SVGAGI. CDR3 length: 15 amino acids.

The genes are TRBV7-2 and TRBJ2-5; D may be TRBD2 (6 bases). V gave up 3 bases and J gave up 6 bases, with 8 bases separating them. Germline lookup yields CDR1 SGHTA and CDR2 FQGNSA. There are 12 residues in the CDR3. Here the CDR3 reads CASSFGRQTQYF. In DNA, the CDR3 is TGTGCCAGCAGCTTTGGGAGGCAGACCCAGTACTTC. Filled out from reference TRBV7-2 and TRBJ2-5, the complete variable domain reads GAGVSQSPSNKVTEKGKDVELRCDPISGHTALYWYRQSLGQGLEFLIYFQGNSAPDKSGLPSDRFSAERTGGSVSTLTIQRTQQEDSAVYLCASSFGRQTQYFGPGTRLLVL.

A word on this clone: Other DNA sequences in the same sample also yield this CDR3. The chain combines TRBV5-1 with TRBJ2-1; perhaps TRBD1 as D (6 bases). Trimming took off 0 bases at V and 0 bases at J, with 7 bases between the two ends. The CDR3 totals 15 residues. Germline CDR1 is SGHRS and CDR2 is YFSETQ. The CDR3: CASSLEGGSYNEQFF. CDR3 bases: TGCGCCAGCAGCTTGGAAGGGGGCTCCTACAATGAGCAGTTCTTC.

The V and J genes are TRBV9 and TRBJ2-3, with D uncertain. Germline V gene lookup returns CDR1 SGDLS and CDR2 YYNGEE. The length of the CDR3 is 14 residues. The ends were cut back, 0 bases at V and 3 bases at J, with 8 bases in the middle. The CDR3 bases are TGTGCCAGCAGCGTAGGGTCAGGAACAGATACGCAGTATTTT. It encodes CASSVGSGTDTQYF.

DNA of the CDR3: TGTGCCTCAGCGTACCCAGGGGGCATCTGTGAGCAGTTCTTC. Residues: CASAYPGGICEQFF. V gene TRBV25-1 combines with J gene TRBJ2-1; 8 nucleotides match TRBD1. Germline V gene data show CDR1 as MGHDK and CDR2 as SYGVNS. This CDR3 region has 14 residues. Trimming took 11 bases from V and 9 from J; bases not matched to a gene: 15. The full variable domain, its missing parts supplied by reference TRBV25-1 and TRBJ2-1, is EADIYQTPRYLVIGTGKKITLECSQTMGHDKMYWYQQDPGMELHLIHYSYGVNSTEKGDLSSESTVSRIRTEHFPLTLESARPSHTSQYLCASAYPGGICEQFFGPGTRLTVL.

The J gene is TRBJ1-1, the V gene TRBV18, with a tentative D call TRBD1 (6 bases). Per germline, CDR1 KGHSH and CDR2 LQKENI. Deletions cut 3 bases from V and 7 bases from J, with 15 bases between. CDR3 length: 14 amino acids. CDR3 sequence reads: CASSPPGALGEAFF. The DNA for the CDR3 is TGTGCCAGCTCACCCCCAGGGGCGTTAGGTGAAGCTTTCTTT.

This chain links TRBV3-1 (or the pseudogene TRBV3-2) with TRBJ2-7; no reliable D call. The germline V and J ends were trimmed by 5 bases and 0 bases, with 5 bases remaining between them. The germline gives CDR1 LGHDT, CDR2 YNNKEL (reference sequence). CDR3 length equals 12 residues. CDR3 in amino acids: CASSVSSYEQYF. Written as DNA, the CDR3 is TGTGCCAGCAGCGTCAGCTCCTACGAGCAGTACTTC.

This chain connects TRBV27 to TRBJ1-2; 7 nucleotides match TRBD1. V shed 3 bases, J shed 6 bases, and the junction held 4 bases outside the gene matches. Germline-derived CDR1 and CDR2 are MNHEY and SMNVEV (reference sequence). CDR3 length: 13 residues. The CDR3 nucleotides are TGTGCCAGCAGTTTCCAGGGGGTGGATGGCTACACCTTC. It encodes CASSFQGVDGYTF.

CDR3 nucleotide sequence: TGTGCCAGCAGTTGGGGACAGGGGTCTGGCTACACCTTC. Translation: CASSWGQGSGYTF. The chain joins TRBV27 to TRBJ1-2, with 10 nucleotides matching TRBD1. The germline CDR1 and CDR2 sequences are MNHEY and SMNVEV (reference sequence). This CDR3 comprises 13 residues. Losses at the gene ends were 4 bases for V and 7 bases for J; bases not matched to a gene: 3.

For this clone: The sample holds other DNA sequences that translate to the same CDR3. The CDR3 protein is CASSLRDEQFF. CDR3 sequence (DNA): TGTGCCAGCAGTCTTCGGGATGAGCAGTTCTTC. This sequence joins TRBV28 and TRBJ2-1; D call uncertain. The CDR3 has 11 amino acids. V shed 5 bases and J shed 8 bases, with 7 bases lying between them. Germline CDR1 is MDHEN and CDR2 is SYDVKM.

CDR3 amino acids: CASSLAVGFEQFF. The CDR3 DNA is TGTGCCAGCAGCTTGGCTGTGGGCTTTGAGCAGTTCTTC. This chain uses TRBV5-8 with TRBJ2-1; D ambiguous. The ends were cut back, 0 bases at V and 9 bases at J, with 10 bases in the middle. CDR1 is SGHTS, CDR2 YDEGEE, per germline. This CDR3 is 13 amino acids long.

The chain recombines TRBV27 with TRBJ2-6; no reliable D call. V shed 3 bases and J shed 0 bases, with 12 bases lying between them. Germline CDR1 MNHEY, CDR2 SMNVEV (reference sequence). The CDR3 length is 17 residues. The CDR3 DNA sequence: TGTGCCAGCAGTTTGACAATTCCGAGCTCTGGGGCCAACGTCCTGACTTTC. Residues: CASSLTIPSSGANVLTF.

The chain uses TRBV7-2 and TRBJ2-3; possible D gene TRBD2, 7 bases. Trimming shortened V by 5 bases and J by 8 bases, and 23 bases separated the two germline ends. CDR3 length equals 16 residues. The V gene's germline CDR1 is SGHTA and CDR2 FQGNSA. For the CDR3, the DNA is TGTGCCAGCAGCACCGGCCCTTCGGGGGGCCCGAGTACGCAGTATTTT. It is translated as CASSTGPSGGPSTQYF.

This clone appeared a single time. The rearrangement joins TRBV4-3 to TRBJ2-2; 9 positions match TRBD2. The CDR3 is made up of 17 amino acids. Per the germline V gene, CDR1 is LGHNA and CDR2 is YSLEER. Trimming removed 0 bases from V and 5 bases from J; junction bases left unmatched: 7. The CDR3 sequence is CASSQEAGGGSTGELFF. Here the CDR3 DNA reads TGCGCCAGCAGCCAAGAAGCGGGGGGAGGTTCGACCGGGGAGCTGTTTTTT.